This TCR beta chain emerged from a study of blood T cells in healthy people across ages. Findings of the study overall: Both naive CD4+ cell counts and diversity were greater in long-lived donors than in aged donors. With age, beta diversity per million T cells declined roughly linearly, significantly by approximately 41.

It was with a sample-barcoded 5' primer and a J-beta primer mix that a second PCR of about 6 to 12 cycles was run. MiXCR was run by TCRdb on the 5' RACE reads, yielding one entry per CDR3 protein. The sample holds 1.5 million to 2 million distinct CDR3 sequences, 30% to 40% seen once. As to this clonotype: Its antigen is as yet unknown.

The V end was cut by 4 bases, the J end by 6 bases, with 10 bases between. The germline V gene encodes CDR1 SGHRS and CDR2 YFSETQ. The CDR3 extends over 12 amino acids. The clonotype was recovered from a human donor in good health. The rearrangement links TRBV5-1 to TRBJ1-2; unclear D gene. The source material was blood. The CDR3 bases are TGCGCCAGCAGCGGAGAGGGTAATGGCTACACCTTC. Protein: CASSGEGNGYTF.